The table lists the clone carrying this T cell receptor (beta chain) with a few counts. The antigen remains undetermined. These data come from a study of T-cell memory formation after mild COVID-19. As for the study in general: TCR clusters were largely donor specific.

TCR alpha and TCR beta cDNA libraries carrying sample barcodes and UMIs came from 5'RACE with constant-segment primers. TCRdb reanalysed the 5' RACE reads using MiXCR and keeps one entry per CDR3 protein. The sample has approximately 350,000 distinct CDR3 sequences; roughly 13% are singletons. The CDR3 runs 15 residues. J was trimmed by 7 bases and V by 10 bases; bases with no gene match: 14. Germline CDR1 KGHDR, CDR2 SFDVKD. General study results and limits: For contracting clones, CD4+ ones sat mainly in CM and EM, CD8+ in EMRA.

The sequenced sample was PBMCs or a T cell subset sorted from them (not recorded which). The genes are TRBV24-1 and TRBJ2-2; 7 bases fit TRBD1. The receptor's source is a young man who had mild COVID-19 (a few samples of this study predate the infection). Cell type and time point are not known. This CDR3 is CATRPDGDSSGELFF. CDR3 coding DNA: TGTGCCACGAGGCCCGACGGGGACAGTAGCGGGGAGCTGTTTTTT.